The rows below give T cell receptor beta chains drawn from one sample of a study of siplizumab effects on memory and regulatory T cells. This table comes from immunoSEQ multiplex PCR, and its TCRdb copy is limited to in-frame clones, with some not included. Altogether about 27,000 clones are present, 84% being singletons, with the ten largest covering around 25%. Sequencing was carried out using memory CD4+ T cells sorted from blood. The receptors originated from a human donor in good health. The CDR3 runs from the conserved cysteine through the conserved F or W. Fields, in order: CDR3 length, J gene, V gene, D gene, clone size, CDR3 protein, CDR3 DNA. The D gene is left open where the match is weak. Some rows have no size entry. The others give once, few or many, or a class for an expanded clone.

>14|TRBJ2-7|TRBV27|-|once
CASRLTTNSYEQYF
TGTGCCAGCCGCCTAACTACCAACTCCTACGAGCAGTACTTC
>12|TRBJ2-3|TRBV5-4|-|-
CASSSGWDTQYF
TGTGCCAGCAGCTCCGGATGGGATACGCAGTATTTT
>14|TRBJ1-1|TRBV6-5|-|-
CASSPGRVNTEAFF
TGTGCCAGCAGTCCAGGGAGGGTGAACACTGAAGCTTTCTTT
>14|TRBJ2-3|TRBV10-2|TRBD2|-
CATRSGSMTDTQYF
TGCGCCACTAGGAGCGGGAGTATGACAGATACGCAGTATTTT
>13|TRBJ1-4|TRBV30|TRBD1|-
CAWGQGNGEKLFF
TGTGCCTGGGGACAGGGAAACGGTGAAAAACTGTTTTTT
>15|TRBJ2-1|TRBV11-3|-|-
CASSPDLRGYNEQFF
TGTGCCAGCAGCCCCGACTTGCGGGGCTACAATGAGCAGTTCTTC
>15|TRBJ2-3|TRBV19|TRBD1|-
CASSTGDRDTDTQYF
TGTGCCAGTAGTACGGGGGACAGGGACACAGATACGCAGTATTTT
>15|TRBJ1-5|TRBV28|-|-
CASSRRTAGNQPQHF
TGTGCCAGCAGCCGCCGGACAGCGGGCAATCAGCCCCAGCATTTT
>16|TRBJ2-3|TRBV14|-|once
CASSLRGGQPTDTQYF
TGTGCCAGCAGCCTCAGGGGGGGACAGCCCACAGATACGCAGTATTTT
>14|TRBJ2-7|TRBV2|-|-
CASSDGGHHYEQYF
TGTGCCAGCAGTGATGGCGGCCACCACTACGAGCAGTACTTC
>16|TRBJ2-5|TRBV11-3|-|-
CASSLGYREVSETQYF
TGTGCCAGCAGCTTAGGTTACAGGGAAGTGTCGGAGACCCAGTACTTC
>10|TRBJ2-7|TRBV28|-|-
CATGRGEQYF
TGTGCCACCGGCCGGGGGGAGCAGTACTTC